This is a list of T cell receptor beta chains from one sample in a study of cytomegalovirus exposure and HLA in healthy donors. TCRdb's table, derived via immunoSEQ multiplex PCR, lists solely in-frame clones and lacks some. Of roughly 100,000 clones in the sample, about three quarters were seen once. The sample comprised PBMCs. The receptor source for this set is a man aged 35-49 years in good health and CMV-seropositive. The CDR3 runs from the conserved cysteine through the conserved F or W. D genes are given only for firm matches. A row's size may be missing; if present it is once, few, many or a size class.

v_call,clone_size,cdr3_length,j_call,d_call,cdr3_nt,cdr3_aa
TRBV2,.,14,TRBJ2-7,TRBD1,TGTGCCAGCAGCAGACGGACAGGAACCTACGAGCAGTACTTC,CASSRRTGTYEQYF
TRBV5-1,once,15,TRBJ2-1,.,TGCGCCAGCAGGACGGGAGAGAACAACTACAATGAGCAGTTCTTC,CASRTGENNYNEQFF
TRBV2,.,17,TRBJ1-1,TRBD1,TGTGCCAGCAGGTTGACAGGGGGGGGACTGACTGGGGGCGAAGCTTTCTTT,CASRLTGGGLTGGEAFF
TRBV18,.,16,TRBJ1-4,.,TGTGCCAGCTCACCCAGTTTGGTTTCAACTAATGAAAAACTGTTTTTT,CASSPSLVSTNEKLFF
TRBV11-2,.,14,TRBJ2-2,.,TGTGCCAGCAGCTTAATGGTCGGTCCCGGGGAGCTGTTTTTT,CASSLMVGPGELFF
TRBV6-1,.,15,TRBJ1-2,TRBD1,TGTGCCAGCAGTATAACAGGGGGAGGCGACTATGGCTACACCTTC,CASSITGGGDYGYTF
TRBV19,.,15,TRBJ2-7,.,TGTGCCAGTAGTCCCCGCAGTGGCTTCCTCTACGAGCAGTACTTC,CASSPRSGFLYEQYF
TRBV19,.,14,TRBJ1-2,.,TGTGCCAGTAGCCCTGCGGCGGTGTACTATGGCTACACCTTC,CASSPAAVYYGYTF
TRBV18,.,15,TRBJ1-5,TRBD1,TGTGCCAGCTCACCATCGGGACAGGGCAATCAGCCCCAGCATTTT,CASSPSGQGNQPQHF
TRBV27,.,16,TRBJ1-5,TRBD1,TGTGCCAGCAGTTTATGGGACAGATATAGCAATCAGCCCCAGCATTTT,CASSLWDRYSNQPQHF
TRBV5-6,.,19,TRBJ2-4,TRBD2,TGTGCCAGCAGGTCTCTGGAGGGAGGGCATTGGTTTCCGAAAAACATTCAGTACTTC,CASRSLEGGHWFPKNIQYF
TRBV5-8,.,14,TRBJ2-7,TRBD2,TGTGCCAGCAGCGGGGGGGGGAGCCGGTACGAGCAGTACTTC,CASSGGGSRYEQYF
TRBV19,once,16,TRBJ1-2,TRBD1,TGTGCCAGTAGTATAGTTGACAGGGGGTACTTCTATGGCTACACCTTC,CASSIVDRGYFYGYTF
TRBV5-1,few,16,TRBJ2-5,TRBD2,TGCGCCAGCAGCTTGCGACCTAGCGGGGGTTTGGAGACCCAGTACTTC,CASSLRPSGGLETQYF
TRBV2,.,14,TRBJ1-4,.,TGTGCCAGCATCAACCCGGGGACTAATGAAAAACTGTTTTTT,CASINPGTNEKLFF
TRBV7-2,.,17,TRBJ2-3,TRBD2,TGTGCCAGCAGCTTAGCCTCTACTAGCGGGGGGGCCGATACGCAGTATTTT,CASSLASTSGGADTQYF
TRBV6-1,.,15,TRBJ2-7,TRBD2,TGTGCCAGCACTACCCTAGCGGGAGGCAACTACGAGCAGTACTTC,CASTTLAGGNYEQYF
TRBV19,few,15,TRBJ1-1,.,TGTGCCAGTAGTTCCCCCCCGGCAGGGAACACTGAAGCTTTCTTT,CASSSPPAGNTEAFF
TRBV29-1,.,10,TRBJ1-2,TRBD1,TGCAGCGCCGGACAGGGTGGCTACACCTTC,CSAGQGGYTF
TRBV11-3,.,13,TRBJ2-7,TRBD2,TGTGCCAGCAGCTTTAGCGGGAGCAACGAGCAGTACTTC,CASSFSGSNEQYF
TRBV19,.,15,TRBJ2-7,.,TGTGCCAGTTCCCCCCTCGGCGGAGGGTTCAACGAGCAGTACTTC,CASSPLGGGFNEQYF
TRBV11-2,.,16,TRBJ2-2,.,TGTGCCAGCAGCTTAGATCCGAGGCCGGACACCGGGGAGCTGTTTTTT,CASSLDPRPDTGELFF
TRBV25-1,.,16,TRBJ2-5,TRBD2,TGTGCCAGCAGTGAGCACAGCGGGGGGCTTCAAGAGACCCAGTACTTC,CASSEHSGGLQETQYF
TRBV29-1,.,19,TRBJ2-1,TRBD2,TGCAGCGTTACACTAGGACTAGCGGGAGGGCGGTACTCCTACAATGAGCAGTTCTTC,CSVTLGLAGGRYSYNEQFF
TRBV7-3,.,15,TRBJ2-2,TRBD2,TGTGCCAGCAGCTTCCCTAGCGGTAACACCGGGGAGCTGTTTTTT,CASSFPSGNTGELFF
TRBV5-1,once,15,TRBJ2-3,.,TGCGCCAGCAGCTTGGGTTCGGGGAGCACAGATACGCAGTATTTT,CASSLGSGSTDTQYF